These 29 T cell receptor beta chains came from one sample sequenced in a study of post-analysis software for immune sequencing data. Overall study results and limits: Patients carried five TRBV segments more frequently than controls did, and TRBV5-6, TRBV5-1 and TRBV20-1 were among them.

Antigens for these TCRs are unknown. Sequencing libraries made from TCR beta cDNA carried unique molecular identifiers. TCRdb analysed the PCR reads with MiXCR anew, one entry per CDR3 protein. Of hundreds of thousands of distinct CDR3 sequences in the sample, around 60% are singletons; the top ten hold around 11%. The source material was blood. The receptors stem from a girl aged 2-15 years with multiple sclerosis.

This chain joins TRBV6-1 and TRBJ2-1, with TRBD2 identical over 7 bases. The closer fit of TRBJ2-7 to the DNA end suggests the J call may be wrong. Germline CDR1 is MNHNS and CDR2 is SASEGT. This CDR3 comprises 15 residues. The CDR3 DNA is TGTGCCAGCAGTGAAAGGGCGGGAGAACATAACGAGCAGTACTTC. It translates to CASSERAGEHNEQYF.

CDR3 DNA: TGTGCCAGCAGCCAAGGAAACAGCGAAAACATTCAGTACTTC. This encodes CASSQGNSENIQYF. The chain employs TRBV3-1 and TRBJ2-4; D gene uncertain. The CDR3 is 14 amino acids. CDR1 is LGHDT and CDR2 is YNNKEL in the germline V gene (reference sequence). Trimming left V 1 base short and J 5 bases short, with 9 bases between.

The rearrangement uses TRBV6-5 and TRBJ1-5, with unresolved D. Trimming pared 1 base from V and 0 bases from J, leaving 4 bases between. CDR1 and CDR2 (germline): MNHEY, SVGAGI. The CDR3 is made up of 14 amino acids. The CDR3 region has the DNA TGTGCCAGCAGTTACTTGGGTAGCAATCAGCCCCAGCATTTT. Translating it yields CASSYLGSNQPQHF.

The chain recombines TRBV5-5 with TRBJ2-1, with unresolved D. From germline, CDR1 is SGHKS and CDR2 YYEKEE (reference sequence). Trimming shortened V by 0 bases and J by 6 bases, and 10 bases separated the two germline ends. The CDR3 totals 14 residues. The chain's CDR3 is CASSLENSRNEQFF. CDR3 nucleotide sequence: TGTGCCAGCAGCTTGGAAAACTCTCGCAATGAGCAGTTCTTC.

Only a few counts were recorded for this clonotype. V usage is TRBV20-1 and J usage is TRBJ1-2; 7 nucleotides align to TRBD1. V dropped 3 bases and J dropped 6; count of bases not matched to a gene: 7. The CDR3 consists of 13 residues. CDR1 and CDR2 from the germline V gene are DFQATT and SNEGSKA (reference sequence). The CDR3 DNA reads TGCAGTGCTAGTCAGACAGGGCGTGATGGCTACACCTTC. It yields the protein CSASQTGRDGYTF.

This clonotype was counted between two and nine times. The chain employs TRBV15 and TRBJ1-5, with a possible D match to TRBD1 (6 bases). This CDR3 region has 15 residues. V dropped 3 bases and J dropped 3 bases, with 12 bases sitting between them. Germline V gives CDR1 LNHNV, CDR2 YYDKDF (reference sequence). The CDR3: CATSRVGQPNQPQHF. The CDR3 DNA sequence: TGTGCCACCAGCAGGGTTGGACAGCCCAATCAGCCCCAGCATTTT.

Only one count was recorded for this clonotype. This chain joins TRBV20-1 and TRBJ2-1; no firm D call. The CDR3 is 13 amino acids. The germline V gene has CDR1 DFQATT and CDR2 SNEGSKA (reference sequence). Trimming shortened V by 3 bases and J by 4 bases, and 10 bases separated the two germline ends. The CDR3 DNA is TGCAGTGCTAGCCTCCCATTATACAATGAGCAGTTCTTC. Translation gives CSASLPLYNEQFF.

This rearrangement joins TRBV29-1 to TRBJ1-2; possibly TRBD1 for D (6 bases). V was cut by 6 bases and J by 6 bases, with 17 bases left in between. The CDR3 spans 13 residues. In germline, CDR1 is SQVTM, CDR2 ANQGSEA. The CDR3 reads CSVLRQEGNGYTF. The CDR3 DNA follows: TGCAGCGTCCTGCGACAGGAGGGTAATGGCTACACCTTC. Filled out from reference TRBV29-1 and TRBJ1-2, the complete variable domain reads SAVISQKPSRDICQRGTSLTIQCQVDSQVTMMFWYRQQPGQSLTLIATANQGSEATYESGFVIDKFPISRPNLTFSTLTVSNMSPEDSSIYLCSVLRQEGNGYTFGSGTRLTVV.

The V call is TRBV25-1, the J call TRBJ1-2; a possible D gene is TRBD1 (5 bases). Trimming shortened V by 2 bases and J by 7 bases, and 11 bases separated the two germline ends. Germline V gene data show CDR1 as MGHDK and CDR2 as SYGVNS. CDR3 size: 13 residues. The CDR3 sequence is CASSERQPRGYTF. CDR3 coding DNA: TGTGCCAGCAGTGAAAGACAGCCCCGTGGCTACACCTTC.

The rearrangement joins TRBV28 to TRBJ2-3; D may be TRBD1 (5 bases). V was pared by 2 bases and J by 2 bases, with 11 bases between. Germline V gene sequence: CDR1 MDHEN, CDR2 SYDVKM. The CDR3 has 15 residues. The chain's CDR3 is CASSLGAVNTDTQYF. CDR3 nucleotides: TGTGCCAGCAGTTTAGGGGCAGTCAACACAGATACGCAGTATTTT.

The sample holds a few counts of this clonotype. The chain couples TRBV29-1 to TRBJ2-5, with TRBD1 identical over 7 bases. Germline-derived CDR1 and CDR2 are SQVTM and ANQGSEA. The CDR3 length is 13 residues. Trimming cost V 6 bases and J 2 bases; bases outside gene matches: 6. CDR3 amino acids: CSVTRTGQETQYF. The CDR3 nucleotides are TGCAGCGTGACCCGGACAGGACAAGAGACCCAGTACTTC.

The V and J genes are TRBV12-3 or TRBV12-4 and TRBJ2-1; D may be TRBD1 or TRBD2 (5 bases each). The CDR3 spans 12 residues. V dropped 5 bases and J dropped 9 bases, with 11 bases sitting between them. The CDR3 sequence: CASSPIGGEQFF. CDR3 sequence (DNA): TGTGCCAGCAGTCCCATTGGGGGTGAGCAGTTCTTC.

The chain recombines TRBV20-1 with TRBJ2-1; possible D gene TRBD1, 5 bases. The germline V gene encodes CDR1 DFQATT and CDR2 SNEGSKA (reference sequence). This CDR3 is built from 12 residues. The ends were cut back, 2 bases at V and 8 bases at J, with 10 bases in the middle. The CDR3 sequence: CSARPRVDEQFF. The CDR3 DNA sequence: TGCAGTGCTAGACCCAGGGTTGATGAGCAGTTCTTC.

There are many counts of this clonotype. V is TRBV6-4 and J is TRBJ2-1, with 12 bases that match TRBD2. Germline CDR1 and CDR2: MRHNA and SNTAGT. The CDR3 has 15 residues. V was pared by 4 bases and J by 5 bases, with 3 bases of the junction left unmatched. This CDR3 reads CASSARTSGDNEQFF. CDR3 nucleotide sequence: TGTGCCAGCAGTGCCCGGACTAGCGGGGACAATGAGCAGTTCTTC.

This sequence joins TRBV6-2 or TRBV6-3 and TRBJ2-7; D may be TRBD1 or TRBD2 (5 bases each). Germline values: CDR1 MNHEY, CDR2 SVGEGT. V lost 8 bases, J lost 0 bases, and 23 bases lay in between. The CDR3 extends over 17 amino acids. The CDR3 sequence: CASGAHPGTVSSYEQYF. In DNA form, the CDR3 reads TGTGCCAGCGGAGCCCACCCTGGGACCGTTAGCTCCTACGAGCAGTACTTC.

The chain combines TRBV6-2 or TRBV6-3 with TRBJ2-1; TRBD1 matches at 7 bases. The V gene end was trimmed by 2 bases and the J gene end by 2 bases; junction bases not matched to a gene: 3. The V gene's germline CDR1 is MNHEY and CDR2 SVGEGT. This CDR3 spans 15 amino acids. The CDR3 loop reads CASSYTGQAYNEQFF. In DNA, the CDR3 is TGTGCCAGCAGTTACACCGGACAGGCCTACAATGAGCAGTTCTTC.

This clonotype was found a few times. This chain joins TRBV20-1 and TRBJ2-3; D possibly corresponds to TRBD2 (5 bases). CDR3 length equals 16 residues. Germline lookup yields CDR1 DFQATT and CDR2 SNEGSKA (reference sequence). Trimming cost V 4 bases and J 0 bases, with 17 bases left between them. The CDR3 loop is CSAMLADSSSTDTQYF. Written as DNA, the CDR3 is TGCAGTGCTATGTTGGCGGACTCGAGCAGCACAGATACGCAGTATTTT.

This chain joins TRBV20-1 and TRBJ2-4; tentative D call: TRBD1 (6 bases). V was pared by 0 bases and J by 13 bases, with 16 bases between. This CDR3 comprises 13 residues. Germline loops: CDR1 DFQATT, CDR2 SNEGSKA (reference sequence). CDR3 region: CSARETGTFIQYF. The CDR3 coding sequence is TGCAGTGCTAGAGAAACAGGGACCTTTATACAGTACTTC.

V usage is TRBV20-1 and J usage is TRBJ2-1; 9 bases match TRBD2. With V trimmed by 6 bases and J by 7 bases, 10 bases remained unmatched. Germline lookup yields CDR1 DFQATT and CDR2 SNEGSKA (reference sequence). The CDR3 has 14 residues. CDR3 sequence: CSARSGGPGNEQFF. The CDR3 coding sequence is TGCAGTGCCCGAAGCGGGGGGCCTGGGAATGAGCAGTTCTTC.

With regard to this clonotype: Germline is not matched at one junction end, which may reflect a read error. The gene calls are TRBV5-1 and TRBJ2-1; 13 bases match TRBD2. This CDR3 contains 15 residues. Per germline, CDR1 SGHRS and CDR2 YFSETQ. The CDR3 spells CACSSGTSGVNEQFF. DNA of the CDR3: TGCGCCTGCAGTTCCGGGACTAGCGGGGTGAATGAGCAGTTCTTC. Looking up the rest from reference TRBV5-1 and TRBJ2-1 gives the full variable domain: KAGVTQTPRYLIKTRGQQVTLSCSPISGHRSVSWYQQTPGQGLQFLFEYFSETQRNKGNFPGRFSGRQFSNSRSEMNVSTLELGDSALYLCACSSGTSGVNEQFFGPGTRLTVL.

This clonotype was seen a handful of times. The chain couples TRBV6-6 to TRBJ2-7; TRBD1 might be the D (5 bases). Trimming cost V 0 bases and J 0 bases, with 15 bases left between them. Germline V gives CDR1 MNHNY, CDR2 SVGAGI (reference sequence). This CDR3 comprises 17 residues. In DNA, the CDR3 is TGTGCCAGCAGTTACTCGTCCCAGGGTGCCATCTCCTACGAGCAGTACTTC. This codes for CASSYSSQGAISYEQYF.

This chain connects TRBV10-3 to TRBJ2-1, with TRBD2 matching 9 bases. Germline V gives CDR1 ENHRY, CDR2 SYGVKD. This CDR3 is built from 16 residues. V was pared by 3 bases and J by 2 bases, with 5 bases of the junction left unmatched. Here the CDR3 reads CAISDMPSGAYNEQFF. CDR3 DNA: TGTGCCATCAGTGATATGCCTAGCGGGGCCTACAATGAGCAGTTCTTC.

The chain's CDR3 is CASSFGTALYNEQFF. In nucleotides, the CDR3 is TGTGCCAGCAGTTTCGGGACAGCCCTCTACAATGAGCAGTTCTTC. The V gene is TRBV12-3 or TRBV12-4, the J gene TRBJ2-1; 7 bases line up with TRBD1. CDR3 length: 15 amino acids. The junction had 5 bases not matched to a gene; V was cut back by 3 bases and J by 3 bases.

The chain employs TRBV12-3 or TRBV12-4 and TRBJ2-1; 8 positions agree with TRBD2. The CDR3 extends over 15 amino acids. V shed 6 bases, J shed 10 bases, and the junction held 14 bases outside the gene matches. The CDR3 is CASSRGGPWANEQFF. DNA of the CDR3: TGTGCCAGCAGCCGGGGGGGACCCTGGGCAAACGAGCAGTTCTTC.

This chain connects TRBV18 to TRBJ2-1; the match to TRBD2 covers 9 bases. The V and J ends lost 5 bases and 6 bases, in that order; junction bases with no gene match: 5. In germline, CDR1 is KGHSH, CDR2 LQKENI. The CDR3 consists of 14 residues. CDR3 residues: CASSSLAGINEQFF. The DNA of the CDR3 is TGTGCCAGCTCATCGCTAGCGGGAATCAATGAGCAGTTCTTC. The whole variable domain, filled in from reference TRBV18 and TRBJ2-1, reads NAGVMQNPRHLVRRRGQEARLRCSPMKGHSHVYWYRQLPEEGLKFMVYLQKENIIDESGMPKERFSAEFPKEGPSILRIQQVVRGDSAAYFCASSSLAGINEQFFGPGTRLTVL.

This clonotype came up a few times. This chain links TRBV4-1 with TRBJ2-1; 9 bases are shared with TRBD2. This CDR3 is built from 14 residues. The V segment lost 8 bases and the J segment 3 bases; nucleotides outside the gene matches: 5. The germline CDR1 and CDR2 sequences are MGHRA and YSYEKL. The DNA for the CDR3 is TGCGCCAGCCGGGGACTAGCAGACTACAATGAGCAGTTCTTC. Its protein is CASRGLADYNEQFF.

In this sample, this clonotype turned up a few times. V and J are TRBV10-3 and TRBJ2-7; D not resolved. The germline CDR1 and CDR2 sequences are ENHRY and SYGVKD. V lost 2 bases, J lost 0 bases, and 14 bases lay in between. The CDR3 is 16 residues long. The CDR3 protein is CAISEPDGRVSYEQYF. The CDR3 DNA reads TGTGCCATCAGTGAGCCTGACGGCCGAGTCTCCTACGAGCAGTACTTC.

A few counts support this clonotype. The chain uses TRBV29-1 and TRBJ1-2, with TRBD1 identical over 8 bases. The J segment lost 4 bases and the V segment lost 7 bases, leaving 8 bases of the junction unmatched. The length of the CDR3 is 13 residues. Germline V gene data show CDR1 as SQVTM and CDR2 as ANQGSEA. For the CDR3, the DNA is TGCAGCGCTATGACAGGGGAGGGCTATGGCTACACCTTC. It yields the protein CSAMTGEGYGYTF.

This clonotype was detected only once. This chain uses TRBV20-1 with TRBJ1-2; D uncertain. V was trimmed by 1 base and J by 3 bases, leaving 12 bases between them. This CDR3 spans 14 amino acids. Germline CDR1 reads DFQATT; CDR2 reads SNEGSKA (reference sequence). CDR3 in DNA: TGCAGTGCTAGAGTTCCCGGGTTATACTATGGCTACACCTTC. Translating it yields CSARVPGLYYGYTF.